These 19 T cell receptor beta chains originate from one sample sequenced in a study of control samples from healthy donors and cancer patients. Assay: immunoSEQ multiplex PCR; the TCRdb copy retains only in-frame clones and omits some. The sample includes fewer than 200,000 clones, just under 95% seen only once; the top ten take about 4%. Sequencing was done on a sample of blood. These receptors originate from a woman in her sixties or seventies in good health.

The genes are TRBV20-1 and TRBJ1-1; D unclear. Germline V gives CDR1 DFQATT, CDR2 SNEGSKA (reference sequence). This CDR3 region has 11 residues. DNA of the CDR3: TGCAGCGGGAGGTGGAACACTGAAGCTTTCTTT. This codes for CSGRWNTEAFF.

This sequence joins TRBV7-8 and TRBJ1-1; a possible D gene is TRBD1 (5 bases). V was cut by 2 bases and J by 2 bases, with 9 bases left in between. The CDR3 consists of 14 residues. Looked up from germline, CDR1 is SGHVS and CDR2 is FQNEAQ. The CDR3 loop is CASSLSGGNTEAFF. The CDR3 DNA reads as TGTGCCAGCAGCTTATCCGGGGGAAACACTGAAGCTTTCTTT.

The chain combines TRBV7-9 with TRBJ2-6; TRBD1 matches 9 bases. After removal of 8 bases from V and 2 bases from J, the junction contained 10 bases not matched to a gene. CDR1 and CDR2 from the germline V gene are SEHNR and FQNEAQ (reference sequence). The CDR3 spans 17 residues. CDR3 DNA sequence: TGTGCCAGCTGTCCGACAGGGGGAAGGGCTGGGGCCAACGTCCTGACTTTC. Encoded protein: CASCPTGGRAGANVLTF.

The chain employs TRBV5-6 and TRBJ2-7; the match to TRBD2 covers 8 bases. Germline V CDR1 and CDR2: SGHDT, YYEEEE. The CDR3 sequence is 15 residues long. Trimming removed 4 bases from V and 2 bases from J; junction bases left unmatched: 8. The CDR3 DNA sequence: TGTGCCAGCAGCCGCCGGGAGGGTCGTCCCTACGAGCAGTACTTC. Translated, it gives CASSRREGRPYEQYF.

The J gene is TRBJ1-6, the V gene TRBV21-1; the table gives TRBD1 as D, unverified against the DNA. TRBV21-1 is listed as a pseudogene. The length of the CDR3 is 16 residues. The CDR3 DNA is TGTGCCAGCAGCACCTGGACAGGGCGGCCCTTGTCACCCCTCCACTTT. This translates into CASSTWTGRPLSPLHF.

J is TRBJ2-7 and V is TRBV7-9; 9 nucleotides line up with TRBD1. Germline CDR1 is SEHNR and CDR2 is FQNEAQ (reference sequence). The CDR3 length is 15 residues. The V segment lost 5 bases and the J segment 0 bases; nucleotides outside the gene matches: 5. CDR3 DNA: TGTGCCAGCAGCCCACGGGACAGGGACTCCTACGAGCAGTACTTC. Translation gives CASSPRDRDSYEQYF.

The chain employs TRBV5-5 and TRBJ1-6; D is ambiguous. This CDR3 region has 16 residues. Germline lookup yields CDR1 SGHKS and CDR2 YYEKEE (reference sequence). The germline V and J ends were trimmed by 2 bases and 0 bases, with 9 bases remaining between them. The chain's CDR3 is CASSLMGFSYNSPLHF. Here the CDR3 DNA reads TGTGCCAGCAGCTTAATGGGATTCTCCTATAATTCACCCCTCCACTTT.

This sequence joins TRBV7-9 and TRBJ1-1, with D uncertain. CDR1 is SEHNR and CDR2 is FQNEAQ in the germline V gene (reference sequence). CDR3 length: 12 residues. The V and J ends lost 8 bases and 6 bases respectively, with 13 bases between them. This CDR3 is CASYRVLAEAFF. CDR3 coding DNA: TGTGCCAGCTATCGGGTGTTGGCTGAAGCTTTCTTT.

The V call is TRBV7-8, the J call TRBJ1-1, with D possibly being TRBD1 (6 bases). The germline CDR1 and CDR2 sequences are SGHVS and FQNEAQ. Trimming stripped 6 bases from V and 8 bases from J, with 16 bases between. The CDR3 extends over 13 amino acids. CDR3 amino acids: CASRVTRDKEAFF. DNA of the CDR3: TGTGCCAGCAGGGTCACTCGGGACAAGGAAGCTTTCTTT.

V usage is TRBV6-5 and J usage is TRBJ1-6; D perhaps matches TRBD1 (6 bases). Trimming shortened V by 8 bases and J by 5 bases, and 16 bases separated the two germline ends. This CDR3 is built from 15 residues. Germline V gene lookup returns CDR1 MNHEY and CDR2 SVGAGI. The chain's CDR3 is CASLPDRDNNSPLHF. As DNA, the CDR3 is TGTGCCAGCTTGCCAGACCGGGACAATAATTCACCCCTCCACTTT.

This sequence joins TRBV9 and TRBJ2-3, with 7 bases identical to TRBD2. The germline V gene has CDR1 SGDLS and CDR2 YYNGEE. J was trimmed by 6 bases and V by 0 bases; bases with no gene match: 7. The CDR3 is 15 amino acids. This CDR3 reads CASSVDLAVYDTQYF. CDR3 coding DNA: TGTGCCAGCAGCGTAGACCTAGCGGTCTATGATACGCAGTATTTT.

The chain carries TRBV2 and TRBJ1-2, with D hard to call. The CDR3 contains 16 residues. Germline CDR1 and CDR2: SNHLY and FYNNEI. Trimming removed 6 bases from V and 3 bases from J, with 20 bases in between. Written as DNA, the CDR3 is TGTGCCAGCAGCCCCCTTGGACCGACGAAACACTATGGCTACACCTTC. It specifies CASSPLGPTKHYGYTF.

The rearrangement uses TRBV6-2 or TRBV6-3 and TRBJ1-1; weak D call: TRBD1 (6 bases). Germline loops: CDR1 MNHEY, CDR2 SVGEGT. Trimming removed 6 bases from V and 10 bases from J, with 15 bases in between. The CDR3 runs to 12 residues. This chain's CDR3 is CASSHGDTLAFF. CDR3 DNA sequence: TGTGCCAGCAGCCACGGGGACACGCTAGCTTTCTTT.

The J gene is TRBJ2-5, the V gene TRBV2; a possible D gene is TRBD1 (5 bases). The CDR3 length is 14 residues. Germline V gene lookup returns CDR1 SNHLY and CDR2 FYNNEI. Trimming left V 4 bases short and J 2 bases short, with 11 bases between. The DNA for the CDR3 is TGTGCCAGCAGTGTGACAGAAAATCAAGAGACCCAGTACTTC. As protein: CASSVTENQETQYF.

This clone was detected once. The V call is TRBV9, the J call TRBJ2-6; a weak D match, TRBD2 (5 bases). Germline-derived CDR1 and CDR2 are SGDLS and YYNGEE. V lost 4 bases and J lost 0, with 14 bases in between. The CDR3 is 17 amino acids. The CDR3 region has the DNA TGTGCCAGCAGCCTAGCCCTCGACAACTCTGGGGCCAACGTCCTGACTTTC. It codes for CASSLALDNSGANVLTF.

The V and J genes are TRBV20-1 and TRBJ2-1; 8 bases map to TRBD1. This CDR3 region has 13 residues. Germline lookup yields CDR1 DFQATT and CDR2 SNEGSKA (reference sequence). J gave up 6 bases and V 3 bases, and 4 bases lay outside the gene matches. In DNA form, the CDR3 reads TGCAGTGCTAGTGACAGGGGTCCCAATGAGCAGTTCTTC. Protein sequence: CSASDRGPNEQFF.

The chain is built from TRBV2 and TRBJ1-5; 9 nucleotides align to TRBD1. Germline CDR1 SNHLY, CDR2 FYNNEI. The CDR3 runs to 14 residues. With 7 bases clipped from V and 3 bases from J, the junction kept 4 bases outside the gene matches. The CDR3 reads CASNLQGANQPQHF. The CDR3 bases are TGTGCCAGCAATCTACAGGGGGCCAATCAGCCCCAGCATTTT.

The chain couples TRBV5-4 to TRBJ2-3; 12 bases line up with TRBD2. Germline loops: CDR1 SGHNT, CDR2 YYREEE (reference sequence). This CDR3 contains 15 residues. The junction had 6 bases not matched to a gene; V was cut back by 4 bases and J by 6 bases. For the CDR3, the DNA is TGTGCCAGCAGCCCCCTAGCGGGGGGGCTCGATACGCAGTATTTT. This codes for CASSPLAGGLDTQYF.

This rearrangement joins TRBV7-9 to TRBJ2-2; no reliable D call. V lost 3 bases, J lost 0 bases, and 11 bases lay in between. The CDR3 is 16 residues long. Germline V gene lookup returns CDR1 SEHNR and CDR2 FQNEAQ (reference sequence). CDR3 in amino acids: CASSFLTDSNTGELFF. In DNA form, the CDR3 reads TGTGCCAGCAGCTTCCTAACAGACTCGAACACCGGGGAGCTGTTTTTT.